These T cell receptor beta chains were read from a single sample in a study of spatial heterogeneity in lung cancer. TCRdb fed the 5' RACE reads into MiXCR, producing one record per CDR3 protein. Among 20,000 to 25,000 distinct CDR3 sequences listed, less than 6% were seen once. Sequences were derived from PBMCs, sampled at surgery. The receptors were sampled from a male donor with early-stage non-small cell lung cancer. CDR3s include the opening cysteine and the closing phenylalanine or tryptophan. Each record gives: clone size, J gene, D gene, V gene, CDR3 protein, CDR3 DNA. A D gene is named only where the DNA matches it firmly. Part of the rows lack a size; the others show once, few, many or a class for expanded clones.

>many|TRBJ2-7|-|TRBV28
CASTSETRSYF
TGTGCCAGCACCTCCGAGACAAGGTCGTACTTC
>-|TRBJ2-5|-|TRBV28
CASSLGLGTQYF
TGTGCCAGCAGTTTAGGCTTAGGGACCCAGTACTTC
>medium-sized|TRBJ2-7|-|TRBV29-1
CSAQPRDNYEQYF
TGCAGCGCCCAGCCCCGGGACAACTACGAGCAGTACTTC
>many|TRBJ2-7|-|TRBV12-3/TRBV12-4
CASSLVGLVKEQYF
TGTGCCAGCAGTTTAGTGGGACTCGTTAAGGAGCAGTACTTC
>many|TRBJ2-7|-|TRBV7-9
CASSLAGGADEQYF
TGTGCCAGCAGCTTAGCGGGGGGCGCGGACGAGCAGTACTTC
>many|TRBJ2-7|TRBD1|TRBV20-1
CSAKGSRGSYEQYF
TGCAGTGCCAAGGGTAGCAGGGGGTCATACGAGCAGTACTTC
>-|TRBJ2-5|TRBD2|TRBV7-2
CASSLGWGLAGADF
TGTGCCAGCAGCTTAGGATGGGGACTAGCGGGAGCGGACTTC
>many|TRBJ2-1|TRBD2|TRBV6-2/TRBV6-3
CASSFSGNSYNEQFF
TGTGCCAGCAGTTTCAGCGGGAACTCCTACAATGAGCAGTTCTTC
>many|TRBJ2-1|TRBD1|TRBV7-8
CASSLRTGGREQFF
TGTGCCAGCAGCCTCCGGACAGGGGGCAGAGAGCAGTTCTTC
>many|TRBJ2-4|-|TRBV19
CASSIQSEGSIQYF
TGTGCCAGTAGTATACAGTCGGAGGGAAGCATTCAGTACTTC
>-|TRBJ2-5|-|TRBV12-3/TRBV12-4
CASRSGETQYF
TGTGCCAGCCGCTCGGGAGAGACCCAGTACTTC
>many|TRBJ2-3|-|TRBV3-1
CASSQDRAGYTDTQYF
TGTGCCAGCAGCCAAGATCGGGCAGGGTATACAGATACGCAGTATTTT
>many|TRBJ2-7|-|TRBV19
CASSMRVSHPWGEQYF
TGTGCCAGTAGTATGAGGGTCAGCCACCCCTGGGGCGAGCAGTACTTC
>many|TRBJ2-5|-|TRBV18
CASSPPRGQETQYF
TGTGCCAGCTCACCACCGAGGGGTCAAGAGACCCAGTACTTC
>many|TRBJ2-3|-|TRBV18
CASSPLGDFTDTQYF
TGTGCCAGCTCACCACTGGGGGACTTCACAGATACGCAGTATTTT
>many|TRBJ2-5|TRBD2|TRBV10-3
CAISDNSGVETQYF
TGTGCCATCAGTGACAATAGCGGGGTTGAGACCCAGTACTTC
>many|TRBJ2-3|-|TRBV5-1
CASSPSSTTDTQYF
TGCGCCAGCAGCCCTAGTTCTACCACAGATACGCAGTATTTT
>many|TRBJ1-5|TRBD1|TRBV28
CASSFQGAGGNQPQHF
TGTGCCAGCAGTTTTCAGGGGGCAGGGGGGAATCAGCCCCAGCATTTT
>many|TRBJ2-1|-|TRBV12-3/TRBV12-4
CASREGENEQFF
TGTGCCAGCCGAGAAGGTGAAAATGAGCAGTTCTTC
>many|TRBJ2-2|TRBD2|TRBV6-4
CASSDTSGPGELFF
TGTGCCAGCAGTGACACTAGCGGGCCGGGGGAGCTGTTTTTT
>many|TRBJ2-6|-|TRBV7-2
CASSLPTGRPYSGANVLTF
TGTGCCAGCAGCTTACCGACGGGTAGGCCCTACTCTGGGGCCAACGTCCTGACTTTC
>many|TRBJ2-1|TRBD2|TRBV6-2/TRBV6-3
CPSDGGSGSVNEQFF
TGTCCCAGCGATGGGGGGAGCGGGAGTGTGAATGAGCAGTTCTTC
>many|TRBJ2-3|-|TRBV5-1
CASSLIGDVTDTQYF
TGCGCCAGCAGCTTGATTGGGGATGTCACAGATACGCAGTATTTT
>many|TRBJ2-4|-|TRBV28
CASSLQAAKNIQYF
TGTGCCAGCAGTTTACAGGCCGCCAAAAACATTCAGTACTTC
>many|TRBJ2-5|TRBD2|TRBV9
CASSVGGTSGTFQETQYF
TGTGCCAGCAGCGTAGGGGGGACTAGCGGGACCTTCCAAGAGACCCAGTACTTC
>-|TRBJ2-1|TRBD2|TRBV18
CASSLLGTSENEQFF
TGTGCCAGCTCACTTCTCGGGACTAGCGAAAATGAGCAGTTCTTC
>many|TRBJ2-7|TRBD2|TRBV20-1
CSASATSGASYEQYF
TGCAGTGCTAGTGCAACTAGCGGGGCCTCCTACGAGCAGTACTTC
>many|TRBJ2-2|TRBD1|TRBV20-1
CSAIQGANTGELFF
TGCAGTGCGATACAGGGGGCGAACACCGGGGAGCTGTTTTTT
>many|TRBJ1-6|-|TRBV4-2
CASSQRDSYNSPLHF
TGTGCCAGCAGCCAACGTGACAGCTATAATTCACCCCTCCACTTT
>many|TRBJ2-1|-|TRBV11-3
CASSPRPGNPNEQFF
TGTGCCAGCAGCCCGAGGCCCGGGAACCCGAATGAGCAGTTCTTC
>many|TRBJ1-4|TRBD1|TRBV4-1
CASSQPDRASEKLFF
TGCGCCAGCAGCCAACCGGACAGGGCGTCAGAAAAACTGTTTTTT
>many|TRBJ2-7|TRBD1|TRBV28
CASSTGGAYEQYF
TGTGCCAGCAGTACAGGGGGCGCCTACGAGCAGTACTTC
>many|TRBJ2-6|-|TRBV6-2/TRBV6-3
CASFSGANVLTF
TGTGCCAGTTTCTCTGGGGCCAACGTCCTGACTTTC
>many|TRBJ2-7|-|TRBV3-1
CASSQYPESSGFEQYF
TGTGCCAGCAGCCAATACCCGGAGAGTTCTGGATTTGAGCAGTACTTC
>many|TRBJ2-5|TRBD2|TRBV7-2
CASSYLAGGMETQYF
TGTGCCAGCAGCTATCTAGCGGGAGGGATGGAGACCCAGTACTTC
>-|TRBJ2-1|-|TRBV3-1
CASSQADNEQFF
TGTGCCAGCAGCCAAGCGGACAATGAGCAGTTCTTC
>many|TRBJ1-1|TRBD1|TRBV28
CASSLNLPGQGARRNTEAFF
TGTGCCAGCAGTCTGAATCTACCGGGACAGGGGGCAAGGAGGAACACTGAAGCTTTCTTT
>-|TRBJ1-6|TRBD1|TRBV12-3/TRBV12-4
CASSPGQGASHSPLHF
TGTGCCAGCAGCCCGGGACAGGGAGCTTCTCATTCACCCCTCCACTTT
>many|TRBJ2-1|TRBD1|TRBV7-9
CASSSRKLDRVEDNEQFF
TGTGCCAGCAGCTCAAGAAAATTAGACAGGGTGGAGGACAATGAGCAGTTCTTC
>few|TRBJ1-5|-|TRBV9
CASSVGGESNQPQHF
TGTGCCAGCAGCGTAGGGGGTGAGAGCAATCAGCCCCAGCATTTT
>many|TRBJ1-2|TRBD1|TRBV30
CASSRDSSIGYTF
TGTGCCTCGAGCCGGGACAGTTCAATCGGCTACACCTTC
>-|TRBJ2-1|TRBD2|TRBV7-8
CASSWEGAASYNEQFF
TGTGCCAGCAGCTGGGAGGGCGCGGCGTCCTACAATGAGCAGTTCTTC
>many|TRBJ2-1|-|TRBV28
CASSLHRAYNEQFF
TGTGCCAGCAGTCTCCATAGGGCCTACAATGAGCAGTTCTTC
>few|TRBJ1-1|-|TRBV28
CASSTPPSAEAFF
TGTGCCAGCAGTACTCCCCCCAGCGCTGAAGCTTTCTTT
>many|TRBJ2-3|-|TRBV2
CASWEIPGTDTQYF
TGTGCCAGCTGGGAGATCCCAGGCACAGATACGCAGTATTTT
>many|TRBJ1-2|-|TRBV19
CASSSPSQGFDGYTF
TGTGCCAGTAGTTCCCCGTCACAGGGATTCGATGGCTACACCTTC
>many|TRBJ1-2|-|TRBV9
CASRGDGEHQGYTF
TGTGCCAGCAGAGGAGATGGGGAACACCAGGGCTACACCTTC
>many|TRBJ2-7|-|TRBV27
CASSYSGLNYEQYF
TGTGCCAGCAGTTACTCCGGGTTGAACTACGAGCAGTACTTC
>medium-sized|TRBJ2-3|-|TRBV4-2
CASSQEGVPTDTQYF
TGTGCCAGCAGCCAAGAGGGCGTTCCCACAGATACGCAGTATTTT
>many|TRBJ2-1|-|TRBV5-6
CASSLVTRWYNEQFF
TGTGCCAGCAGCTTGGTTACCAGGTGGTACAATGAGCAGTTCTTC
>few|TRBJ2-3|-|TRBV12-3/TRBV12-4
CASSFRRAGTDTQYF
TGTGCCAGCAGTTTTCGAAGGGCAGGCACAGATACGCAGTATTTT
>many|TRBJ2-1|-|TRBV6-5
CASSYSTGSLKGNNEQFF
TGTGCCAGCAGTTACTCGACGGGCTCCCTCAAGGGAAACAATGAGCAGTTCTTC
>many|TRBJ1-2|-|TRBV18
CASSPNSNYGYTF
TGTGCCAGCTCACCCAACAGCAACTATGGCTACACCTTC
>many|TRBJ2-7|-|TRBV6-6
CASGGEQYF
TGTGCCAGCGGGGGCGAGCAGTACTTC
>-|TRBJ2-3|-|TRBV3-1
CASSTTDTRTDTQYF
TGTGCCAGCAGTACGACCGACACGAGGACAGATACGCAGTATTTT